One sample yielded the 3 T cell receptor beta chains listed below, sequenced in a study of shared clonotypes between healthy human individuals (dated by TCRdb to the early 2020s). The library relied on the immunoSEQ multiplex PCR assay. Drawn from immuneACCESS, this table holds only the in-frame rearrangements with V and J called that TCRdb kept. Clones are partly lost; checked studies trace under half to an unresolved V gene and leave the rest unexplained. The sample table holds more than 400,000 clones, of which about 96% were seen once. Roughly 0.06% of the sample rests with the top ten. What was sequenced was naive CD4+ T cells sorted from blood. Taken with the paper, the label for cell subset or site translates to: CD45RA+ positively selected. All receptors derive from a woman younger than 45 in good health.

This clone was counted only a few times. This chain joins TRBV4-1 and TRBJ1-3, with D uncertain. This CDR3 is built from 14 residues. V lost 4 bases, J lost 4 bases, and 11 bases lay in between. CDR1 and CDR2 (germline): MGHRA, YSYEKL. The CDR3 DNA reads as TGCGCCAGCAGCCTCGGCTTAGGAGGAAACACCATATATTTT. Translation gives CASSLGLGGNTIYF.

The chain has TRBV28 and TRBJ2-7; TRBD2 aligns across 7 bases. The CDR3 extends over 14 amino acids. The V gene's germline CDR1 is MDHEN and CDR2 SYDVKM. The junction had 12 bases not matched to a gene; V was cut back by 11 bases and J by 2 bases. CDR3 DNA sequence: TGTGCCGTTACTAGCGAGACAGACCCCTACGAGCAGTACTTC. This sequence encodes CAVTSETDPYEQYF.

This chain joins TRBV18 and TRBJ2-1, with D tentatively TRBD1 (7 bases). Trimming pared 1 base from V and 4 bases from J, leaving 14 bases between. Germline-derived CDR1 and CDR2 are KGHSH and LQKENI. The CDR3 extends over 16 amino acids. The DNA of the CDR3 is TGTGCCAGCTCACCACAGATGCAGGGGGGATACAATGAGCAGTTCTTC. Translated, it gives CASSPQMQGGYNEQFF.